This passage covers 29 T cell receptor beta chains from one sample sequenced in a study of T cell changes during pregnancy in multiple sclerosis. Sequencing used immunoSEQ multiplex PCR; TCRdb keeps in-frame clones, though not all of them. Of approximately 28,000 clones listed, 92% were seen once; the top ten hold 4.5% to 5.5%. The material was peripheral blood, obtained in the first trimester of pregnancy. All receptors come from a female donor in good health, enrolled as a control in a pregnancy study.

The gene calls are TRBV7-9 and TRBJ1-2; 7 nucleotides match TRBD1. From germline, CDR1 is SEHNR and CDR2 FQNEAQ (reference sequence). The CDR3 length is 15 residues. J lost 4 bases, V lost 5 bases, and 10 bases had no gene match. CDR3 coding DNA: TGTGCCAGCAGCACCGGGACAGATTTTGGCTATGGCTACACCTTC. This translates into CASSTGTDFGYGYTF. The full variable domain, with the rest looked up from reference TRBV7-9 and TRBJ1-2, is DTGVSQNPRHKITKRGQNVTFRCDPISEHNRLYWYRQTLGQGPEFLTYFQNEAQLEKSRLLSDRFSAERPKGSFSTLEIQRTEQGDSAMYLCASSTGTDFGYGYTFGSGTRLTVV.

The genes are TRBV5-1 and TRBJ1-1; TRBD1 is a possible D gene (5 bases). Germline V gene sequence: CDR1 SGHRS, CDR2 YFSETQ. The CDR3 runs to 12 residues. Trimming took 0 bases from V and 7 from J, leaving 7 bases between them. For the CDR3, the DNA is TGCGCCAGCAGCTTGGTAGGGGTTGAAGCTTTCTTT. It is translated as CASSLVGVEAFF.

The chain carries TRBV30 and TRBJ1-2, with a weak D call TRBD1 (5 bases). The CDR3 runs to 12 residues. Germline CDR1 and CDR2: GTSNPN and SVGIG (reference sequence). V dropped 2 bases and J dropped 3 bases, with 7 bases sitting between them. The CDR3 here is CAWSPRDYGYTF. The CDR3 DNA sequence: TGTGCCTGGAGTCCCAGGGACTATGGCTACACCTTC.

This sequence joins TRBV7-2 and TRBJ1-1, with TRBD1 matching over 7 bases. Per the germline V gene, CDR1 is SGHTA and CDR2 is FQGNSA. The CDR3 is made up of 14 amino acids. V lost 5 bases, J lost 4 bases, and 7 bases stayed unmatched. The CDR3 loop is CASSPRRGVTEAFF. CDR3 sequence (DNA): TGTGCCAGCAGCCCTCGCAGGGGGGTCACTGAAGCTTTCTTT.

This clone was picked up a small number of times. V gene TRBV30 combines with J gene TRBJ1-1; D is unclear. The ends were cut back, 4 bases at V and 6 bases at J, with 15 bases in the middle. Germline CDR1 is GTSNPN and CDR2 is SVGIG (reference sequence). The CDR3 spans 13 residues. The CDR3 region has the DNA TGTGCCTGGACTTACGAGGGAAAAGCTGAAGCTTTCTTT. This gives the protein CAWTYEGKAEAFF.

V gene TRBV7-9 combines with J gene TRBJ1-5, with D perhaps TRBD1 (6 bases). This CDR3 region has 15 residues. Looked up from germline, CDR1 is SEHNR and CDR2 is FQNEAQ (reference sequence). The ends were cut back, 5 bases at V and 0 bases at J, with 11 bases in the middle. CDR3 loop: CASSQPGDSNQPQHF. As DNA, the CDR3 is TGTGCCAGCAGCCAACCAGGGGATAGCAATCAGCCCCAGCATTTT. The whole variable domain, remainder taken from reference TRBV7-9 and TRBJ1-5, is DTGVSQNPRHKITKRGQNVTFRCDPISEHNRLYWYRQTLGQGPEFLTYFQNEAQLEKSRLLSDRFSAERPKGSFSTLEIQRTEQGDSAMYLCASSQPGDSNQPQHFGDGTRLSIL.

The chain employs TRBV9 and TRBJ1-5; TRBD1 might be the D (5 bases). Germline CDR1 and CDR2: SGDLS and YYNGEE. CDR3 length: 14 residues. Trimming cost V 4 bases and J 5 bases, with 13 bases left between them. CDR3 sequence: CASSLEAGDQPQHF. CDR3 sequence (DNA): TGTGCCAGCAGCTTAGAAGCGGGGGATCAGCCCCAGCATTTT.

By share of the sample, this clone is medium-sized. V usage is TRBV27 and J usage is TRBJ2-7, with D possibly TRBD1 on 6 matching bases. CDR1 is MNHEY and CDR2 is SMNVEV in the germline V gene (reference sequence). This CDR3 is 13 amino acids long. Trimming took off 2 bases at V and 6 bases at J, with 11 bases between the two ends. The CDR3 is CASSLKQGGEQYF. The CDR3, as DNA: TGTGCCAGCAGTTTAAAACAGGGCGGCGAGCAGTACTTC.

CDR3 residues: CASSSLAGVAADTQYF. The CDR3 nucleotides are TGTGCCAGCAGTTCCTTAGCGGGAGTGGCGGCAGATACGCAGTATTTT. This sequence joins TRBV6-5 and TRBJ2-3, with TRBD2 identical over 9 bases. Germline CDR1 reads MNHEY; CDR2 reads SVGAGI. The V and J ends lost 4 bases and 4 bases, in that order; junction bases with no gene match: 9. The CDR3 consists of 16 residues.

The gene calls are TRBV9 and TRBJ1-1, with D possibly being TRBD1 (6 bases). The CDR3 length is 14 residues. Germline V gene data show CDR1 as SGDLS and CDR2 as YYNGEE. V was cut by 0 bases and J by 7 bases, with 13 bases left in between. The CDR3 reads CASSVEGGSGEAFF. The CDR3 DNA is TGTGCCAGCAGCGTAGAGGGGGGGAGTGGTGAAGCTTTCTTT.

The rearrangement uses TRBV2 and TRBJ2-5; 10 bases match TRBD2. Germline V gives CDR1 SNHLY, CDR2 FYNNEI. The CDR3 contains 16 residues. Trimming removed 0 bases from V and 1 base from J; junction bases left unmatched: 2. The CDR3 nucleotides read TGTGCCAGCAGTGAAGCCCGGACTAGCGGCCAAGAGACCCAGTACTTC. Encoded protein: CASSEARTSGQETQYF.

The chain joins TRBV19 to TRBJ2-2; 7 bases align to TRBD2. V lost 7 bases and J lost 4; bases outside the gene matches: 0. The CDR3 is 12 amino acids. The germline V gene encodes CDR1 LNHDA and CDR2 SQIVND (reference sequence). The CDR3 DNA follows: TGTGCCAGTACGGGGGGCACCGGGGAGCTGTTTTTT. This translates into CASTGGTGELFF.

The V and J genes are TRBV10-3 and TRBJ2-7; TRBD2 matches at 11 bases. The CDR3 spans 16 residues. V trimming: 7 bases; J trimming: 0 bases; junction bases outside the gene matches: 8. The germline V gene has CDR1 ENHRY and CDR2 SYGVKD. DNA of the CDR3: TGTGCCATCACCGGGACTAGCGGAAGGAGCTCCTACGAGCAGTACTTC. Its translation: CAITGTSGRSSYEQYF.

The CDR3 DNA reads as TGCGCCAGCAGCTCCGCTGACAGCGAGGTGCGGGAGACCCAGTACTTC. It yields the protein CASSSADSEVRETQYF. The V gene is TRBV5-1, the J gene TRBJ2-5, with D perhaps matching TRBD1 (5 bases). V lost 3 bases, J lost 5 bases, and 20 bases lay in between. The CDR3 totals 16 residues. Germline V gene sequence: CDR1 SGHRS, CDR2 YFSETQ.

V and J are TRBV19 and TRBJ1-5, with D tentatively TRBD1 (6 bases). Trimming took 3 bases from V and 0 from J, leaving 9 bases between them. Germline assignment: CDR1 LNHDA and CDR2 SQIVND (reference sequence). The CDR3 length is 15 residues. The CDR3: CASSIWDTSNQPQHF. The CDR3 DNA sequence: TGTGCCAGTAGTATCTGGGACACTAGCAATCAGCCCCAGCATTTT.

The chain recombines TRBV30 with TRBJ1-6, with a possible D match to TRBD1 (5 bases). Germline CDR1 is GTSNPN and CDR2 is SVGIG (reference sequence). V lost 2 bases and J lost 7, with 9 bases in between. The CDR3 spans 13 residues. This CDR3 is CAWSPGGNSPLHF. For the CDR3, the DNA is TGTGCCTGGAGTCCGGGGGGAAATTCACCCCTCCACTTT.

The V and J genes are TRBV7-8 and TRBJ1-5; 10 positions match TRBD1. This CDR3 region has 13 residues. Trimming removed 4 bases from V and 15 bases from J; junction bases left unmatched: 9. The V gene's germline CDR1 is SGHVS and CDR2 FQNEAQ. The CDR3 region is CASSSSGTGARHF. The CDR3 DNA follows: TGTGCCAGCAGCTCCTCTGGGACAGGGGCTCGGCATTTT. The variable domain in full, with the rest retrieved from reference TRBV7-8 and TRBJ1-5, is GAGVSQSPRYKVAKRGQDVALRCDPISGHVSLFWYQQALGQGPEFLTYFQNEAQLDKSGLPSDRFFAERPEGSVSTLKIQRTQQEDSAVYLCASSSSGTGARHFGDGTRLSIL.

The chain links TRBV9 to TRBJ2-7, with D possibly TRBD1 on 8 matching bases. The CDR3 runs to 15 residues. Germline CDR1 is SGDLS and CDR2 is YYNGEE. V lost 4 bases and J 1 base, leaving 15 bases between the germline ends. CDR3 sequence: CASSTGGGGSYEQYF. The CDR3 nucleotides are TGTGCCAGCAGCACAGGGGGGGGAGGATCCTACGAGCAGTACTTC.

The J gene is TRBJ1-1, the V gene TRBV27; weak D call: TRBD1 (6 bases). The V and J ends lost 8 bases and 0 bases respectively, with 19 bases between them. The CDR3 totals 16 residues. Looked up from germline, CDR1 is MNHEY and CDR2 is SMNVEV (reference sequence). This chain's CDR3 is CASLPQGIGVNTEAFF. As DNA, the CDR3 is TGTGCCAGCCTACCACAGGGCATTGGGGTGAACACTGAAGCTTTCTTT.

This sequence joins TRBV19 and TRBJ1-1; no clear D. Germline CDR1 LNHDA, CDR2 SQIVND (reference sequence). This CDR3 region has 14 residues. The ends were cut back, 3 bases at V and 0 bases at J, with 8 bases in the middle. The CDR3 bases are TGTGCCAGTAGTATGAGAGAGCTGAACACTGAAGCTTTCTTT. It translates to CASSMRELNTEAFF.

This clone was seen only once. The chain is built from TRBV6-5 and TRBJ1-1; D perhaps matches TRBD1 (6 bases). CDR1 and CDR2 from the germline V gene are MNHEY and SVGAGI. The ends were cut back, 2 bases at V and 3 bases at J, with 7 bases in the middle. The CDR3 contains 13 residues. CDR3 sequence (DNA): TGTGCCAGCAGTTACAAGGGGGACACTGAAGCTTTCTTT. Residues: CASSYKGDTEAFF.

The chain recombines TRBV15 with TRBJ1-6, with TRBD1 matching over 8 bases. The trim removed 0 bases at V and 8 bases at J, leaving 3 bases unmatched. This CDR3 spans 15 amino acids. Germline lookup yields CDR1 LNHNV and CDR2 YYDKDF (reference sequence). The CDR3, as DNA: TGTGCCACCAGCAGAGAGGACAGGGTCTATTCACCCCTCCACTTT. Residues: CATSREDRVYSPLHF.

This chain connects TRBV5-1 to TRBJ1-1; tentatively, D is TRBD1 (5 bases). This CDR3 spans 14 amino acids. Germline lookup yields CDR1 SGHRS and CDR2 YFSETQ. V lost 5 bases and J lost 4, with 15 bases in between. The CDR3 region has the DNA TGCGCCAGCAGTCACCGGGACTCCGCCACTGAAGCTTTCTTT. Its translation is CASSHRDSATEAFF. Variable domain in full (rest from reference TRBV5-1 and TRBJ1-1): KAGVTQTPRYLIKTRGQQVTLSCSPISGHRSVSWYQQTPGQGLQFLFEYFSETQRNKGNFPGRFSGRQFSNSRSEMNVSTLELGDSALYLCASSHRDSATEAFFGQGTRLTVV.

This rearrangement joins TRBV13 to TRBJ2-1, with 10 bases that match TRBD2. CDR3 size: 15 residues. V trimming: 4 bases; J trimming: 6 bases; junction bases outside the gene matches: 6. CDR1 and CDR2 from the germline V gene are PRHDT and FYEKMQ (reference sequence). CDR3 protein: CASSSLVAGGNEQFF. The CDR3 DNA reads as TGTGCCAGCAGCTCCTTGGTAGCGGGAGGCAATGAGCAGTTCTTC.

This clone was found once. V usage is TRBV6-6 and J usage is TRBJ2-5; D remains ambiguous. The ends were cut back, 8 bases at V and 2 bases at J, with 9 bases in the middle. The V gene's germline CDR1 is MNHNY and CDR2 SVGAGI (reference sequence). The CDR3 length is 12 residues. CDR3 sequence (DNA): TGTGCCAGCTCTACCACTCAAGAGACCCAGTACTTC. It specifies CASSTTQETQYF.

The chain has TRBV5-6 and TRBJ1-4, with 7 bases fitting TRBD1. The CDR3 covers 17 residues. The germline CDR1 and CDR2 sequences are SGHDT and YYEEEE. Trimming removed 1 base from V and 5 bases from J; junction bases left unmatched: 11. CDR3 protein: CASSLPYSTGLNEKLFF. The CDR3 nucleotides are TGTGCCAGCAGCTTGCCCTATTCGACAGGGCTGAATGAAAAACTGTTTTTT. Combining the CDR3 with reference TRBV5-6 and TRBJ1-4 gives the whole variable domain DAGVTQSPTHLIKTRGQQVTLRCSPKSGHDTVSWYQQALGQGPQFIFQYYEEEERQRGNFPDRFSGHQFPNYSSELNVNALLLGDSALYLCASSLPYSTGLNEKLFFGSGTQLSVL.

The chain uses TRBV9 and TRBJ1-1; 8 nucleotides agree with TRBD1. The germline V gene has CDR1 SGDLS and CDR2 YYNGEE. The ends lost 3 bases at V and 1 base at J; junction bases unmatched: 8. The CDR3 length is 16 residues. CDR3 coding DNA: TGTGCCAGCAGCGGACAACTTACAGGGGGGAACACTGAAGCTTTCTTT. Translating gives CASSGQLTGGNTEAFF.

The genes are TRBV6-5 and TRBJ2-4; D uncertain. CDR1 is MNHEY, CDR2 SVGAGI, per germline. CDR3 length: 15 residues. V gave up 5 bases and J gave up 0 bases, with 11 bases separating them. The CDR3 DNA follows: TGTGCCAGCAGTCGAAAGTACGGAGCCAAAAACATTCAGTACTTC. This gives the protein CASSRKYGAKNIQYF.

J is TRBJ2-5 and V is TRBV2; the D gene is possibly TRBD2 (5 bases). V was cut by 9 bases and J by 4 bases, with 15 bases left in between. Per germline, CDR1 SNHLY and CDR2 FYNNEI. The CDR3 length is 13 residues. In nucleotides, the CDR3 is TGTGCCAGATCAGGTAGCGAAGGAGAGACCCAGTACTTC. It translates to CARSGSEGETQYF.